One and the same sample provided the 16 T cell receptor beta chains below, sequenced in a study of identical twins. In TCRdb, the 5' RACE reads were re-called with MiXCR into one record per CDR3 protein. The data show 200,000 to 250,000 distinct CDR3 sequences, roughly 7.5% seen once. The sample also formed part of further work on yellow fever vaccine responses in identical twins.

Sequencing was done on a sample of memory (CD45RO+) T cells sorted from blood. The receptor set was obtained from a woman aged 18 to 35 in good health.

This clonotype was seen more than once but under ten times. The chain couples TRBV6-1 to TRBJ2-1; 9 positions agree with TRBD1. V was clipped by 6 bases and J by 5 bases; unmatched bases: 8. This CDR3 contains 15 residues. The germline V gene has CDR1 MNHNS and CDR2 SASEGT. The CDR3 sequence is CASRGRDREHNEQFF. Here the CDR3 DNA reads TGTGCCAGCAGGGGTAGGGACAGGGAGCACAATGAGCAGTTCTTC.

A few counts support this clonotype. This rearrangement joins TRBV9 to TRBJ1-2; tentative D call: TRBD1 (6 bases). This CDR3 region has 12 residues. The germline CDR1 and CDR2 sequences are SGDLS and YYNGEE. Trimming took off 2 bases at V and 7 bases at J, with 9 bases between the two ends. The CDR3 DNA sequence: TGTGCCAGCAGCGTGGACAGTTCTGGCTACACCTTC. It specifies CASSVDSSGYTF.

This clonotype was found many times. The rearrangement links TRBV5-1 to TRBJ2-5; 10 bases align to TRBD2. Germline CDR1 SGHRS, CDR2 YFSETQ. Unmatched junction bases numbered 11, after V lost 4 bases and J lost 2 bases. The CDR3 consists of 17 residues. The CDR3 region has the DNA TGCGCCAGCAGCGGGGGACCCGGGACTAGCGCACAAGAGACCCAGTACTTC. It codes for CASSGGPGTSAQETQYF.

This clonotype was counted ten times or more. The genes are TRBV6-1 and TRBJ1-6; no firm D call. V was cut by 6 bases and J by 6 bases, with 15 bases left in between. Germline V lookup: CDR1 MNHNS, CDR2 SASEGT. The CDR3 consists of 15 residues. This CDR3 is CASRRNIASNSPLHF. CDR3 sequence (DNA): TGTGCCAGCAGGAGAAATATTGCCAGTAATTCACCCCTCCACTTT.

This clonotype was observed at least ten times. This chain joins TRBV5-1 and TRBJ2-3; D is uncertain. Germline V gives CDR1 SGHRS, CDR2 YFSETQ. The CDR3 runs 15 residues. Trimming cost V 0 bases and J 0 bases, with 8 bases left between them. For the CDR3, the DNA is TGCGCCAGCAGCTTGGGACTTACTAGCACAGATACGCAGTATTTT. Protein: CASSLGLTSTDTQYF.

This chain links TRBV6-2 or TRBV6-3 with TRBJ2-3; a possible D gene is TRBD2 (5 bases). Germline CDR1 and CDR2: MNHEY and SVGEGT. The CDR3 has 14 amino acids. V shed 10 bases and J shed 6 bases, with 20 bases lying between them. In DNA, the CDR3 is TGTGCCACCACCCGCGGAGGAGATCCCGATACGCAGTATTTT. Protein product: CATTRGGDPDTQYF.

This clonotype has a handful of counts. The chain is built from TRBV12-3 or TRBV12-4 and TRBJ2-1; tentatively, D is TRBD2 (6 bases). The CDR3 sequence is 14 residues long. V lost 5 bases and J lost 3, with 11 bases in between. The CDR3 region is CASSPRAGYNEQFF. The CDR3 DNA reads as TGTGCCAGCAGTCCGCGAGCGGGCTACAATGAGCAGTTCTTC.

This clonotype was observed a handful of times. The J gene is TRBJ2-3, the V gene TRBV4-3, with D possibly TRBD1 on 6 matching bases. The germline CDR1 and CDR2 sequences are LGHNA and YSLEER. There are 17 residues in the CDR3. V dropped 2 bases and J dropped 0 bases, with 15 bases sitting between them. CDR3: CASSQQPGVASTDTQYF. CDR3 in DNA: TGCGCCAGCAGCCAACAGCCAGGGGTTGCTAGCACAGATACGCAGTATTTT.

This clonotype was detected ten times or more. V usage is TRBV30 and J usage is TRBJ2-3, with D possibly being TRBD1 (5 bases). V lost 2 bases and J lost 13, with 19 bases in between. The CDR3 covers 13 residues. Germline V gene sequence: CDR1 GTSNPN, CDR2 SVGIG (reference sequence). CDR3 DNA sequence: TGTGCCTGGAGTCCCCAAACCCAGGGTAGTGAGTATTTT. Its protein product is CAWSPQTQGSEYF.

This chain links TRBV30 with TRBJ2-4; possible D gene TRBD1, 5 bases. The CDR3 sequence is 12 residues long. Trimming shortened V by 3 bases and J by 6 bases, and 9 bases separated the two germline ends. Per germline, CDR1 GTSNPN and CDR2 SVGIG (reference sequence). CDR3 DNA: TGTGCCTGGAGGGCTAGGGGAAACATTCAGTACTTC. Protein: CAWRARGNIQYF.

The V call is TRBV27, the J call TRBJ2-3; 9 bases align to TRBD2. The CDR3 sequence is 20 residues long. V shed 0 bases, J shed 3 bases, and the junction held 16 bases outside the gene matches. The germline V gene has CDR1 MNHEY and CDR2 SMNVEV (reference sequence). The CDR3 reads CASSLSPPFPLAGATDTQYF. DNA of the CDR3: TGTGCCAGCAGTTTATCCCCCCCATTCCCGTTAGCGGGAGCGACAGATACGCAGTATTTT.

This clonotype was observed a few times. V gene TRBV7-9 combines with J gene TRBJ2-6; possible D gene TRBD1, 5 bases. Between the trimmed V and J ends, which lost 11 bases and 1 base, there was a span of 15 bases. The CDR3 covers 15 residues. CDR1 is SEHNR, CDR2 FQNEAQ, per germline (reference sequence). The DNA of the CDR3 is TGTGCCGGGATGGGGCTGGGGTCTGGGGCCAACGTCCTGACTTTC. Its protein product is CAGMGLGSGANVLTF.

The chain uses TRBV7-2 and TRBJ2-3, with D unclear. Germline V lookup: CDR1 SGHTA, CDR2 FQGNSA. The CDR3 is made up of 13 amino acids. Trimming removed 5 bases at V and 1 base at J, with 7 bases between. As DNA, the CDR3 is TGTGCCAGCAGCCGCCCCGGCACAGATACGCAGTATTTT. Encoded protein: CASSRPGTDTQYF.

The J gene is TRBJ2-1, the V gene TRBV30, with a possible D match to TRBD1 (5 bases). Per germline, CDR1 GTSNPN and CDR2 SVGIG (reference sequence). Trimming left V 4 bases short and J 0 bases short, with 13 bases between. The CDR3 contains 15 residues. CDR3 DNA sequence: TGTGCCTGGAATGGACAACCTAGCTCCTACAATGAGCAGTTCTTC. Encoded protein: CAWNGQPSSYNEQFF.

The chain couples TRBV20-1 to TRBJ2-1; no reliable D call. Looked up from germline, CDR1 is DFQATT and CDR2 is SNEGSKA (reference sequence). The germline V and J ends were trimmed by 6 bases and 6 bases, with 15 bases remaining between them. This CDR3 has 13 amino acids. Here the CDR3 reads CSALVLGLNEQFF. CDR3 DNA sequence: TGCAGTGCCTTAGTTCTTGGTCTCAATGAGCAGTTCTTC.

This clonotype occurred many times. This sequence joins TRBV7-9 and TRBJ2-1; 7 nucleotides match TRBD1. The CDR3 has 14 amino acids. V gave up 2 bases and J gave up 4 bases; unmatched junction bases: 2. From germline, CDR1 is SEHNR and CDR2 FQNEAQ (reference sequence). This chain's CDR3 is CASSLRQGYNEQFF. The CDR3 bases are TGTGCCAGCAGCTTACGACAGGGTTACAATGAGCAGTTCTTC.